The 28 T cell receptor beta chains in this list originate from one sample, sequenced in a study of T cell clones after liver transplantation. TCRdb's table, derived via immunoSEQ multiplex PCR, lists solely in-frame clones and lacks some. The sample includes more than 95,000 clones, 90% seen only once; the top ten take around 0.8%. The sample in question was CD4+ T cells from blood, obtained 12 months after liver transplant. The receptors come from a human patient who received a liver transplant. Some of these T cells may belong to the graft donor.

The CDR3 is CASSISRGGTDTQYF. CDR3 DNA sequence: TGTGCCAGTAGTATCAGCAGGGGCGGCACAGATACGCAGTATTTT. This rearrangement joins TRBV19 to TRBJ2-3; D is perhaps TRBD1 (6 bases). The CDR3 consists of 15 residues. Germline V CDR1 and CDR2: LNHDA, SQIVND (reference sequence). With 3 bases removed from V and 1 base from J, the gap between germline ends came to 11 bases.

This rearrangement joins TRBV11-3 to TRBJ1-3; 7 nucleotides line up with TRBD1. The CDR3 extends over 16 amino acids. V was pared by 4 bases and J by 2 bases, with 8 bases of the junction left unmatched. Germline-derived CDR1 and CDR2 are SGHNT and YENEEA. DNA for the CDR3: TGTGCCAGCAGCTCGACCAGGGGGTCGGCTGGAAACACCATATATTTT. This gives the protein CASSSTRGSAGNTIYF.

The chain joins TRBV4-1 to TRBJ1-2; TRBD1 aligns across 11 bases. The CDR3 is 19 amino acids. In germline, CDR1 is MGHRA, CDR2 YSYEKL. V was pared by 0 bases and J by 4 bases, with 13 bases of the junction left unmatched. CDR3 nucleotide sequence: TGCGCCAGCAGCCAAGAAAGGACAGGGGGCGCCGTCATCCTCTATGGCTACACCTTC. Protein product: CASSQERTGGAVILYGYTF.

The J gene is TRBJ2-5, the V gene TRBV5-6; no firm D call. The V gene lost 4 bases and the J gene lost 4 bases, with 14 bases spanning the gap. In germline, CDR1 is SGHDT, CDR2 YYEEEE. The CDR3 covers 14 residues. In DNA form, the CDR3 reads TGTGCCAGCAGCCCGAATTTTAAAGGAGAGACCCAGTACTTC. Translated, it gives CASSPNFKGETQYF.

The chain combines TRBV19 with TRBJ2-2, with 7 positions matching TRBD2. Germline lookup yields CDR1 LNHDA and CDR2 SQIVND (reference sequence). Trimming at V came to 3 bases and at J to 4 bases, leaving 5 bases not matched to a gene. The CDR3 runs 15 residues. The CDR3: CASSIPSGITGELFF. CDR3 nucleotides: TGTGCCAGTAGTATCCCCAGCGGGATCACCGGGGAGCTGTTTTTT.

J is TRBJ1-3 and V is TRBV2, with D unresolved. With 5 bases removed from V and 2 bases from J, the gap between germline ends came to 7 bases. CDR3 size: 13 residues. Germline CDR1 is SNHLY and CDR2 is FYNNEI. CDR3 nucleotides: TGTGCCAGCAGTCAATGGGCTGGAAACACCATATATTTT. The encoded protein is CASSQWAGNTIYF.

The gene calls are TRBV9 and TRBJ2-7, with D perhaps TRBD1 (6 bases). Germline assignment: CDR1 SGDLS and CDR2 YYNGEE. The CDR3 has 14 residues. Trimming cost V 3 bases and J 3 bases, with 13 bases left between them. The CDR3 sequence: CASSATGIGYEQYF. CDR3 nucleotide sequence: TGTGCCAGCAGCGCAACAGGGATCGGCTACGAGCAGTACTTC.

V usage is TRBV11-2 and J usage is TRBJ2-7; D possibly corresponds to TRBD2 (5 bases). Trimming removed 0 bases at V and 4 bases at J, with 7 bases between. The CDR3 runs 13 residues. Germline CDR1 is SGHAT and CDR2 is FQNNGV. CDR3 residues: CASSLDSGYEQYF. CDR3 nucleotide sequence: TGTGCCAGCAGCTTAGATTCGGGGTACGAGCAGTACTTC.

V and J are TRBV28 and TRBJ2-2; D is unresolved. Germline loops: CDR1 MDHEN, CDR2 SYDVKM. Between the trimmed V and J ends, which lost 6 bases and 0 bases, there was a span of 8 bases. The CDR3 is 14 residues long. CDR3 in amino acids: CASREWSNTGELFF. As DNA, the CDR3 is TGTGCCAGCAGGGAGTGGTCGAACACCGGGGAGCTGTTTTTT.

CDR3: CASSLKARGVGGTEAFF. CDR3 nucleotides: TGCGCCAGCAGCCTCAAAGCGAGGGGGGTTGGTGGGACTGAAGCTTTCTTT. V gene TRBV4-3 combines with J gene TRBJ1-1; D is possibly TRBD1 (6 bases). The CDR3 spans 17 residues. The V gene's germline CDR1 is LGHNA and CDR2 YSLEER. The germline V and J ends were trimmed by 4 bases and 5 bases, with 23 bases remaining between them.

The rearrangement uses TRBV19 and TRBJ2-7, with D hard to call. Trimming took 3 bases from V and 4 from J, leaving 16 bases between them. Per the germline V gene, CDR1 is LNHDA and CDR2 is SQIVND (reference sequence). This CDR3 comprises 15 residues. The CDR3 here is CASSIAGRAPYEQYF. For the CDR3, the DNA is TGTGCCAGTAGTATTGCCGGTCGGGCACCGTACGAGCAGTACTTC.

V is TRBV28 and J is TRBJ1-5; D gene uncertain. The ends were cut back, 5 bases at V and 4 bases at J, with 6 bases in the middle. The germline CDR1 and CDR2 sequences are MDHEN and SYDVKM. The CDR3 contains 12 residues. DNA for the CDR3: TGTGCCAGCAGTGAGGGAAATCAGCCCCAGCATTTT. Amino acid sequence: CASSEGNQPQHF.

This chain joins TRBV9 and TRBJ2-1; TRBD2 aligns across 7 bases. The CDR3 totals 15 residues. Germline V gene sequence: CDR1 SGDLS, CDR2 YYNGEE. V lost 2 bases, J lost 4 bases, and 6 bases stayed unmatched. DNA of the CDR3: TGTGCCAGCAGCGTTCTGGGGGGGAGTTACAATGAGCAGTTCTTC. Translating gives CASSVLGGSYNEQFF.

The rearrangement links TRBV6-5 to TRBJ2-5, with 7 bases fitting TRBD1. The CDR3 loop spans 14 amino acids. V gave up 6 bases and J gave up 4 bases; unmatched junction bases: 8. The germline V gene has CDR1 MNHEY and CDR2 SVGAGI. Written as DNA, the CDR3 is TGTGCCAGCAGATCCGGACAGGCGGGAGAGACCCAGTACTTC. Translation: CASRSGQAGETQYF.

The chain couples TRBV7-2 to TRBJ2-1; TRBD2 aligns across 8 bases. Per germline, CDR1 SGHTA and CDR2 FQGNSA. J was trimmed by 2 bases and V by 8 bases; bases with no gene match: 5. There are 14 residues in the CDR3. CDR3 DNA: TGTGCCAGCCATAAGCGGGAGCCCTACAATGAGCAGTTCTTC. Translated: CASHKREPYNEQFF.

This chain joins TRBV6-5 and TRBJ1-5, with 11 bases aligning to TRBD1. V shed 6 bases, J shed 6 bases, and the junction held 4 bases outside the gene matches. Germline assignment: CDR1 MNHEY and CDR2 SVGAGI. The CDR3 has 14 amino acids. In nucleotides, the CDR3 is TGTGCCAGCAGCCGGACAGGGGGCGTTCAGCCCCAGCATTTT. Translating gives CASSRTGGVQPQHF.

A single count supports this clone. The chain carries TRBV9 and TRBJ2-3, with 8 bases lining up with TRBD1. Germline CDR1 SGDLS, CDR2 YYNGEE. The trim removed 1 base at V and 3 bases at J, leaving 4 bases unmatched. The CDR3 runs to 15 residues. The CDR3 sequence is CASSVIQGATDTQYF. The DNA for the CDR3 is TGTGCCAGCAGCGTAATCCAGGGGGCTACAGATACGCAGTATTTT. Complete variable domain (other parts from reference TRBV9 and TRBJ2-3): DSGVTQTPKHLITATGQRVTLRCSPRSGDLSVYWYQQSLDQGLQFLIQYYNGEERAKGNILERFSAQQFPDLHSELNLSSLELGDSALYFCASSVIQGATDTQYFGPGTRLTVL.

This chain connects TRBV19 to TRBJ2-7; 14 bases fit TRBD2. Looked up from germline, CDR1 is LNHDA and CDR2 is SQIVND (reference sequence). CDR3 size: 17 residues. Trimming at V came to 5 bases and at J to 2 bases, leaving 8 bases not matched to a gene. The CDR3 loop is CASSGTSGRQGPYEQYF. The CDR3 nucleotides read TGTGCCAGTAGTGGGACTAGCGGGAGACAGGGACCCTACGAGCAGTACTTC. Full variable domain (remainder filled in from reference TRBV19 and TRBJ2-7): DGGITQSPKYLFRKEGQNVTLSCEQNLNHDAMYWYRQDPGQGLRLIYYSQIVNDFQKGDIAEGYSVSREKKESFPLTVTSAQKNPTAFYLCASSGTSGRQGPYEQYFGPGTRLTVT.

The chain combines TRBV5-6 with TRBJ2-1, with D possibly TRBD1 on 6 matching bases. Trimming removed 4 bases at V and 4 bases at J, with 15 bases between. This CDR3 is 15 amino acids long. Germline loops: CDR1 SGHDT, CDR2 YYEEEE. As DNA, the CDR3 is TGTGCCAGCAGCCTCAGGGGACGATTATACAATGAGCAGTTCTTC. The encoded protein is CASSLRGRLYNEQFF.

The J gene is TRBJ2-4, the V gene TRBV6-6; 10 bases map to TRBD1. The CDR3 runs 15 residues. The V gene end was trimmed by 4 bases and the J gene end by 6 bases; junction bases not matched to a gene: 6. Germline V gene data show CDR1 as MNHNY and CDR2 as SVGAGI (reference sequence). The chain's CDR3 is CASSSGTGVGNIQYF. CDR3 in DNA: TGTGCCAGCAGTTCCGGGACAGGGGTTGGAAACATTCAGTACTTC.

The chain links TRBV19 to TRBJ2-1; 8 bases match TRBD2. The germline CDR1 and CDR2 sequences are LNHDA and SQIVND (reference sequence). CDR3 length equals 16 residues. V was clipped by 3 bases and J by 4 bases; unmatched bases: 8. CDR3 sequence (DNA): TGTGCCAGTAGTATCACTAGCGGTTGGAGGTACAATGAGCAGTTCTTC. Protein: CASSITSGWRYNEQFF. Drawing the rest from reference TRBV19 and TRBJ2-1, the complete variable domain is DGGITQSPKYLFRKEGQNVTLSCEQNLNHDAMYWYRQDPGQGLRLIYYSQIVNDFQKGDIAEGYSVSREKKESFPLTVTSAQKNPTAFYLCASSITSGWRYNEQFFGPGTRLTVL.

J is TRBJ2-1 and V is TRBV27; 11 bases align to TRBD1. Trimming at V came to 4 bases and at J to 7 bases, leaving 15 bases not matched to a gene. The germline V gene has CDR1 MNHEY and CDR2 SMNVEV (reference sequence). This CDR3 is 18 amino acids long. DNA of the CDR3: TGTGCCAGCAGTTCGTCCGGGACAGGGGGTGCCCCGCGTAATGAGCAGTTCTTC. Translated: CASSSSGTGGAPRNEQFF.

This clone occurred once. The rearrangement joins TRBV10-3 to TRBJ1-4; D uncertain. The length of the CDR3 is 12 residues. Trimming removed 0 bases at V and 8 bases at J, with 4 bases between. The germline gives CDR1 ENHRY, CDR2 SYGVKD. CDR3 residues: CAISESVEKLFF. The CDR3, as DNA: TGTGCCATCAGTGAGTCAGTGGAAAAACTGTTTTTT.

This rearrangement joins TRBV5-1 to TRBJ2-5; 8 bases are a match to TRBD2. V lost 0 bases and J lost 3; bases outside the gene matches: 7. The CDR3 extends over 16 amino acids. Germline-derived CDR1 and CDR2 are SGHRS and YFSETQ. CDR3 coding DNA: TGCGCCAGCAGCTTGGGACTAGCGTCGAGCGAAGAGACCCAGTACTTC. It is translated as CASSLGLASSEETQYF.

This clone was seen a few times. This chain joins TRBV7-3 and TRBJ2-2, with 8 positions matching TRBD1. The V gene's germline CDR1 is SGHTA and CDR2 FQGTGA. CDR3 length: 14 residues. V shed 5 bases and J 6 bases; nucleotides not matched to a gene: 5. The CDR3 DNA follows: TGTGCCAGCAGCAAAGACAGGGGCTCCGGGGAGCTGTTTTTT. Its translation is CASSKDRGSGELFF. Complete variable domain (other parts from reference TRBV7-3 and TRBJ2-2): GAGVSQTPSNKVTEKGKYVELRCDPISGHTALYWYRQSLGQGPEFLIYFQGTGAADDSGLPNDRFFAVRPEGSVSTLKIQRTERGDSAVYLCASSKDRGSGELFFGEGSRLTVL.

To note about this clone: Other nucleotide sequences in the sample specify the same CDR3. The chain recombines TRBV20-1 with TRBJ2-5; D is ambiguous. The CDR3 loop spans 11 amino acids. CDR1 and CDR2 (germline): DFQATT, SNEGSKA (reference sequence). The V end lost 6 bases, the J end lost 5 bases, and 10 bases lay between the germline ends. CDR3 loop: CSARTGETQYF. Written as DNA, the CDR3 is TGCAGTGCAAGGACCGGGGAGACCCAGTACTTC.

The V gene is TRBV2, the J gene TRBJ2-6; D ambiguous. The CDR3 is 15 amino acids. Trimming left V 4 bases short and J 0 bases short, with 7 bases between. Looked up from germline, CDR1 is SNHLY and CDR2 is FYNNEI. The CDR3 DNA reads as TGTGCCAGCAGTGTACAGTTCTCTGGGGCCAACGTCCTGACTTTC. Protein sequence: CASSVQFSGANVLTF. Filled out from reference TRBV2 and TRBJ2-6, the complete variable domain reads EPEVTQTPSHQVTQMGQEVILRCVPISNHLYFYWYRQILGQKVEFLVSFYNNEISEKSEIFDDQFSVERPDGSNFTLKIRSTKLEDSAMYFCASSVQFSGANVLTFGAGSRLTVL.

This chain uses TRBV5-4 with TRBJ2-5; 7 bases map to TRBD2. The CDR3 sequence is 15 residues long. CDR1 is SGHNT, CDR2 YYREEE, per germline (reference sequence). V lost 4 bases, J lost 2 bases, and 8 bases stayed unmatched. The CDR3 sequence: CASSPKVGGQETQYF. The CDR3 bases are TGTGCCAGCAGCCCCAAGGTGGGGGGGCAAGAGACCCAGTACTTC.